The rows below give T cell receptor beta chains drawn from one sample of a study of shared clonotypes between healthy human individuals. TCRdb keeps only in-frame clones here, not all; method: immunoSEQ multiplex PCR. The table has hundreds of thousands of clones, about 96% seen once; the top ten hold 0.11%. Sequencing used naive CD8+ T cells sorted from blood. Receptors were obtained from a woman aged 25 to 39 in good health. Both conserved end residues are part of each CDR3. The D gene is left open where the match is weak. Clone size is not always given. Where it is, it says once, few, many or a class for expanded clones.

TRBD2	TRBV18	NA	TRBJ2-4	TGTGCCAGCTCACCACGGGGGGGACTAGCCAAAAACATTCAGTACTTC	CASSPRGGLAKNIQYF
TRBD2	TRBV5-1	once	TRBJ2-2	TGCGCCAGCAGCTTGGGGACTAGCGGAGCGAACACCGGGGAGCTGTTTTTT	CASSLGTSGANTGELFF
NA	TRBV5-5	NA	TRBJ1-4	TGTGCCAGCAGCATCACCGACTTTCCTAATGAAAAACTGTTTTTT	CASSITDFPNEKLFF
NA	TRBV27	NA	TRBJ2-5	TGTGCCAGCAGTTTGTTGGGGCCGGGTGGGCAAGAGACCCAGTACTTC	CASSLLGPGGQETQYF
TRBD1	TRBV18	NA	TRBJ1-1	TGTGCCAGCTCATCCTGGACAGGGGAGAACACTGAAGCTTTCTTT	CASSSWTGENTEAFF
TRBD2	TRBV19	once	TRBJ2-1	TGTGCCAGTAGCTGGAGCGGGAGGGCGGACAATGAGCAGTTCTTC	CASSWSGRADNEQFF
TRBD1	TRBV27	NA	TRBJ2-1	TGTGCCAGCAGTCCGGACAGGGGCTACAATGAGCAGTTCTTC	CASSPDRGYNEQFF
NA	TRBV9	NA	TRBJ1-1	TGTGCCAGCAGCGTAGATACTCGGACTGAAGCTTTCTTT	CASSVDTRTEAFF
NA	TRBV6-5	NA	TRBJ2-2	TGTGCCAGCAGTTACGGGGCGAACACCGGGGAGCTGTTTTTT	CASSYGANTGELFF
TRBD1	TRBV10-3	NA	TRBJ2-2	TGTGCCATCAGTGAGACCCAGGGGGCTTACACCGGGGAGCTGTTTTTT	CAISETQGAYTGELFF
NA	TRBV7-9	NA	TRBJ1-3	TGTGCCAGCAGCCCTCCTTTCGGGACCGTTGACTCTGGAAACACCATATATTTT	CASSPPFGTVDSGNTIYF
NA	TRBV28	NA	TRBJ1-5	TGTGCCAGCAGTTTTCCCACAAGCAATCAGCCCCAGCATTTT	CASSFPTSNQPQHF
NA	TRBV13	NA	TRBJ2-5	TGTGCCAGCAGCCCCTCGGCCAGGTCCCAAGAGACCCAGTACTTC	CASSPSARSQETQYF
NA	TRBV5-1	once	TRBJ2-2	TGCGCCAGCACCTCAGGACTTTACACCGGGGAGCTGTTTTTT	CASTSGLYTGELFF
NA	TRBV4-1	few	TRBJ1-1	TGCGCCAGCAGCCAAGATGTGGTTAACACTGAAGCTTTCTTT	CASSQDVVNTEAFF
NA	TRBV28	NA	TRBJ2-3	TGTGCCAGCATTCTCTCCTTTGCCCCCACAGATACGCAGTATTTT	CASILSFAPTDTQYF
NA	TRBV14	NA	TRBJ2-1	TGTGCCAGCAGCCACGCACTAAAGGAAGCTGAGCAGTTCTTC	CASSHALKEAEQFF
NA	TRBV7-9	NA	TRBJ2-1	TGTGCCAGCAGCGGGTGGGAGAACAATGAGCAGTTCTTC	CASSGWENNEQFF
NA	TRBV7-9	NA	TRBJ2-3	TGTGCCAGCAGCTTTAGGTTCGGAACAGGTGCCACAGATACGCAGTATTTT	CASSFRFGTGATDTQYF
TRBD2	TRBV5-4	NA	TRBJ2-1	TGTGCCAGCAGCTTACCCGGGACTAGGAACAATGAGCAGTTCTTC	CASSLPGTRNNEQFF
NA	TRBV29-1	NA	TRBJ1-1	TGCAGCGTTGAAGATCTTGGGGCGGAGGCTTTCTTT	CSVEDLGAEAFF
TRBD2	TRBV19	NA	TRBJ2-3	TGTGCCAGTAGTATAGTTGCCGGGAGGTTCCCCACAGATACGCAGTATTTT	CASSIVAGRFPTDTQYF
NA	TRBV4-1	NA	TRBJ2-7	TGCGCCAGCAGCCAAGATCATGCAGTCCTCACCTACGAGCAGTACTTC	CASSQDHAVLTYEQYF
TRBD2	TRBV9	NA	TRBJ2-2	TGTGCCAGCAGCGAGGGGACTAGCGGGAGATCCCCTAACACCGGGGAGCTGTTTTTT	CASSEGTSGRSPNTGELFF
NA	TRBV27	NA	TRBJ2-3	TGTGCCAGCACCGTGCCCCCCGATACGCAGTATTTT	CASTVPPDTQYF
TRBD2	TRBV28	once	TRBJ2-5	TGTGCCAGCAGTTTGGGGTTACTAGCGGGAGAGGAGACCCAGTACTTC	CASSLGLLAGEETQYF
TRBD1	TRBV27	NA	TRBJ2-3	TGTGCCAGCAGCCTCGGACAGGGGTGGACAGATACGCAGTATTTT	CASSLGQGWTDTQYF
TRBD1	TRBV4-1	NA	TRBJ2-7	TGCGCCAGCAGCCAAGGACGTGGGACAGGGGGTTACGAGCAGTACTTC	CASSQGRGTGGYEQYF
NA	TRBV27	NA	TRBJ2-1	TGTGCCAGCAGCCAAACTCTTCATGGGCAGTTCTTC	CASSQTLHGQFF
NA	TRBV9	NA	TRBJ1-2	TGTGCCAGCAGCGCAGAGCCCACTAACTATGGCTACACCTTC	CASSAEPTNYGYTF
TRBD2	TRBV27	NA	TRBJ2-7	TGTGCCAGCAGTTTACTAGCGGGACCGACCTACGAGCAGTACTTC	CASSLLAGPTYEQYF
NA	TRBV10-3	few	TRBJ1-5	TGTGCCATCAGTGAGTCAGATGGAGTACAGCCCCAGCATTTT	CAISESDGVQPQHF
TRBD1	TRBV27	NA	TRBJ2-1	TGTGCCAGCAGCCGGACAGGCGCCGCCTACAATGAGCAGTTCTTC	CASSRTGAAYNEQFF
NA	TRBV20-1	NA	TRBJ2-2	TGCAGTGCTATAGGCGGCGGGGAGCTGTTTTTT	CSAIGGGELFF
NA	TRBV29-1	NA	TRBJ1-2	TGCAGCGTTGTAGTAACGGAACCCCGGAGCTACACCTTC	CSVVVTEPRSYTF
TRBD2	TRBV2	NA	TRBJ2-7	TGTGCCAGCGCCCCTAGCGGATCAGCCTACGAGCAGTACTTC	CASAPSGSAYEQYF
NA	TRBV7-9	NA	TRBJ2-4	TGTGCCAGCAGCTTAAGGCTTCCAGGGATTGAGGACATTCAGTACTTC	CASSLRLPGIEDIQYF
TRBD1	TRBV29-1	NA	TRBJ2-1	TGCAGCGTTGAAGATTTGCCACAGGGGGCTAACAATGAGCAGTTCTTC	CSVEDLPQGANNEQFF
TRBD2	TRBV29-1	NA	TRBJ2-1	TGCAGCGTTTCCTGGCGGCTACTAGCGGGAGGGCCTGGTGAGCAGTTCTTC	CSVSWRLLAGGPGEQFF
TRBD2	TRBV19	NA	TRBJ2-3	TGTGCCAGTAAAATGACTAGCGGGAGCGCAGATACGCAGTATTTT	CASKMTSGSADTQYF
TRBD2	TRBV10-1	NA	TRBJ2-5	TGCGCCAGCAGTGAGTTCCCTAGCGGGGGTGCTCGGGAGACCCAGTACTTC	CASSEFPSGGARETQYF
NA	TRBV2	NA	TRBJ2-1	TGTGCCAGCAGTGAAATAGGAAGCTCCTACAATGAGCAGTTCTTC	CASSEIGSSYNEQFF
NA	TRBV5-1	NA	TRBJ1-1	TGCGCCAGCAGCTTCCGCAGCGGAGTCCTATCGTTAATGAACACTGAGGCTTTCTTT	CASSFRSGVLSLMNTEAFF
NA	TRBV27	NA	TRBJ2-5	TGTGCCAGCGGGACGTACCAAGAGACCCAGTACTTC	CASGTYQETQYF
NA	TRBV7-8	NA	TRBJ1-5	TGTGCCAGCAGCTTAGATTTGGGGCGGGGCAATCAGCCCCAGCATTTT	CASSLDLGRGNQPQHF
NA	TRBV27	NA	TRBJ1-5	TGTGCCAGCAGTTTTTGGAATCAGCCCCAGCATTTT	CASSFWNQPQHF
NA	TRBV27	NA	TRBJ2-7	TGTGCCAGCAGTTTATGGTTGGGGGACGAGCAGTACTTC	CASSLWLGDEQYF
NA	TRBV28	NA	TRBJ2-3	TGTGCCAGCAGTCCATTAGGGACAGATACGCAGTATTTT	CASSPLGTDTQYF
NA	TRBV5-5	NA	TRBJ2-7	TGTGCCAGCAGCCCCCGACCTTTTCAAACCTACGAGCAGTACTTC	CASSPRPFQTYEQYF
NA	TRBV6-1	NA	TRBJ2-5	TGTGCCAGCAGCTCAGAGACCCAGTACTTC	CASSSETQYF
NA	TRBV28	NA	TRBJ2-5	TGTGCCAGCGCGGTGGGGGGGCTGGGGACCCAGTACTTC	CASAVGGLGTQYF
TRBD2	TRBV28	once	TRBJ2-3	TGTGCCAGCAGTTTGATCCCCGGGACTAGCGGGATCACAGATACGCAGTATTTT	CASSLIPGTSGITDTQYF
NA	TRBV4-1	NA	TRBJ2-7	TGCGCCAGCAGCCTCACAGGCCGGACTAAATCCCCCTACGAGCAGTACTTC	CASSLTGRTKSPYEQYF
NA	TRBV2	NA	TRBJ1-1	TGTGCCAGCAGTGAAGAGGGGGACACTGAAGCTTTCTTT	CASSEEGDTEAFF
TRBD1	TRBV19	NA	TRBJ2-7	TGTGCCAGTAGTCCCCGACAGGGCTACGAGCAGTACTTC	CASSPRQGYEQYF
NA	TRBV29-1	NA	TRBJ2-5	TGCAGCGTTGTTTGGGGCATGGAGACCCAGTACTTC	CSVVWGMETQYF
TRBD2	TRBV30	NA	TRBJ2-3	TGTGCCTGGAGTGGCGGGGGGGCAAGCACAGATACGCAGTATTTT	CAWSGGGASTDTQYF
NA	TRBV28	NA	TRBJ1-5	TGTGCCAGCAGTTTAGGGTCAGTCTATAGCAATCAGCCCCAGCATTTT	CASSLGSVYSNQPQHF